This entry lists 17 T cell receptor delta chains sequenced from one sample in a study of γδ T cells in repeated Plasmodium falciparum infection. TCRdb re-called clones from the multiplex PCR reads via CATT. The repertoire holds around 89,000 delta-chain clones, about 1.5% seen once, with more than 7.5% in the top ten. Vgamma9/Vdelta2+ and Vdelta2-negative gammadelta T cells were flow-sorted from PBMC for bulk sequencing. Sequencing input: gamma-delta T cells from blood. These receptors were taken from a pool of human donors (malaria-infected and uninfected, not separated).

Turning to this clone: This DNA translates differently at residue 16 from the TCRdb protein, which is that of a much larger clone; a read error is likely, and the protein shown is the DNA's own translation. This chain joins TRDV2 and TRDJ1; D possibly matches TRDD2 or TRDD3 (5 bases each). No J gene is reported in TCRdb; it was inferred here by comparing the DNA with germline. CDR3 size: 19 residues. Germline V gene data show CDR1 as GEAIGNYY and CDR2 as EKD. CDR3 sequence: CACDTVLVPSQMDTDRLIF. The CDR3 DNA sequence: TGTGCCTGTGACACCGTACTGGTCCCTTCTCAAATGGACACCGATAGACTCATCTTT.

In its sample, this clone was seen many times. TCRdb pairs this DNA with a much larger clone's protein that differs at residue 12, likely a read error; the protein shown was translated from the DNA. For the CDR3, the DNA is TGTGCCTGTGACGCGGTAACCTCCCTGGGGGATGCCGATAAACTCATCTTT. Translation: CACDAVTSLGDADKLIF. This chain uses TRDV2 with TRDJ1, with TRDD3 identical over 9 bases. Germline V lookup: CDR1 GEAIGNYY, CDR2 EKD. Unmatched junction bases numbered 13, after V lost 3 bases and J lost 3 bases. This CDR3 is 17 amino acids long.

In the case of this clone: TCRdb's entry gives the protein of a much larger clone, which mismatches this DNA's translation at residue 8, likely from a read error; the protein reported here is translated from the DNA. The chain uses TRDV1 and TRDJ1; 8 bases line up with TRDD3. CDR1 TSWWSYY and CDR2 QGS come from the germline V gene. After removal of 0 bases from V and 3 bases from J, the junction contained 9 bases not matched to a gene. The CDR3 sequence is 17 residues long. CDR3 amino acids: CALGELLRGIRADKLIF. The CDR3 bases are TGTGCTCTTGGGGAACTCCTGCGGGGGATAAGGGCCGATAAACTCATCTTT.

This clone was recorded many times. TCRdb shows a much larger clone's protein in place of this DNA's translation, and the two differ at residue 4, likely through a read error; the protein shown is translated from the DNA. The rearrangement uses TRDV2 and TRDJ1; tentatively, D is TRDD3 (6 bases). In germline, CDR1 is GEAIGNYY, CDR2 EKD. This CDR3 spans 18 amino acids. CDR3 sequence: CACVTLSPRDTGTDKLIF. In nucleotides, the CDR3 is TGTGCCTGTGTCACCCTTTCTCCAAGAGATACGGGGACCGATAAACTCATCTTT.

This clone was recorded a few times. TCRdb records a much larger clone's protein for this DNA, with a difference at residue 5 that likely arises from a read error; the protein given is the translation of the DNA. V gene TRDV2 combines with J gene TRDJ1; a possible D gene is TRDD3 (5 bases). TCRdb gives no J gene; it was assigned here by matching the DNA to germline. This CDR3 contains 16 residues. Germline loops: CDR1 GEAIGNYY, CDR2 EKD. The V end was cut by 2 bases, the J end by 0 bases, with 15 bases between. CDR3 sequence reads: CACDIRGGDNTDKLIF. CDR3 in DNA: TGTGCCTGTGACATCCGTGGTGGGGACAACACCGATAAACTCATCTTT.

This clone occurred a few times. TCRdb pairs this DNA with a much larger clone's protein that differs at residue 9, likely a read error; the protein shown was translated from the DNA. This sequence joins TRDV1 and TRDJ1; 7 bases line up with TRDD3. As TCRdb names no J gene, one was assigned here on the basis of a DNA match to germline. The CDR3 runs to 21 residues. Germline CDR1 is TSWWSYY and CDR2 is QGS. V gave up 0 bases and J gave up 4 bases; unmatched junction bases: 23. CDR3: CALGELAPLLRTGDPGDKLIF. In DNA, the CDR3 is TGTGCTCTTGGGGAACTAGCTCCACTTCTAAGAACTGGGGACCCAGGCGATAAACTCATCTTT.

About this clone itself: TCRdb assigns this DNA the protein of a much larger clone, which departs from its translation at residue 15; this likely reflects a read error, and the protein shown comes from translating the DNA. The chain combines TRDV1 with TRDJ1, with TRDD3 matching over 8 bases. The J gene was missing in TCRdb and was found by matching the end of the DNA to germline. Germline assignment: CDR1 TSWWSYY and CDR2 QGS. CDR3 size: 22 residues. V shed 0 bases and J 0 bases; nucleotides not matched to a gene: 21. The CDR3 DNA is TGTGCTCTTGGGGAACTTCGCTTCCCTCAATACTGGGGGTGGGGGTACACCGATAAACTCATCTTT. Translation gives CALGELRFPQYWGWGYTDKLIF.

In its sample, this clone was seen a few times. TCRdb records a much larger clone's protein for this DNA, with a difference at residue 11 that likely arises from a read error; the protein given is the translation of the DNA. This rearrangement joins TRDV2 to TRDJ1, with 8 nucleotides matching TRDD3. The germline V gene encodes CDR1 GEAIGNYY and CDR2 EKD. The CDR3 is made up of 15 amino acids. Germline trimming cut 2 bases from V and 7 bases from J; bases unmatched to any gene: 11. CDR3 in amino acids: CACDILGEEAGKLIF. The CDR3, as DNA: TGTGCCTGTGACATCCTGGGGGAGGAAGCCGGTAAACTCATCTTT.

In this sample, this clone turned up many times. TCRdb lists the protein of a much larger clone for this DNA, which differs at residue 12, so this is likely a read error; the protein given here is translated from the DNA itself. V is TRDV1 and J is TRDJ1; D not resolved. The CDR3 has 14 residues. CDR1 is TSWWSYY and CDR2 is QGS in the germline V gene. In DNA form, the CDR3 reads TGTGCTCTTGGGGGTCCTGGTGACACCGATAAACCCATCTTT. It is translated as CALGGPGDTDKPIF.

Remarks on this clone: The protein recorded in TCRdb matches a much larger clone and deviates from this DNA's translation at residue 3, suggesting a read error; the protein here is obtained by translating the DNA. The genes are TRDV1 and TRDJ1; 9 positions match TRDD3. Germline matching of the DNA provided the J gene here, since TCRdb leaves it blank. The CDR3 spans 19 residues. Germline V lookup: CDR1 TSWWSYY, CDR2 QGS. CDR3 nucleotide sequence: TGTGCTCCTGGGGAACTTTGGAGCAGTGTGGGGGATAACACCGATAAACTCATCTTT. Protein: CAPGELWSSVGDNTDKLIF.

This clone was seen only a few times. TCRdb assigns this DNA the protein of a much larger clone, which departs from its translation at residue 12; this likely reflects a read error, and the protein shown comes from translating the DNA. The V call is TRDV1, the J call TRDJ1, with a possible D match to TRDD2 (6 bases). The J gene was not available in TCRdb and was assigned here by matching the DNA to germline segments. Germline-derived CDR1 and CDR2 are TSWWSYY and QGS. V lost 0 bases, J lost 0 bases, and 23 bases lay in between. The CDR3 extends over 20 amino acids. The CDR3 reads CALGELVLHYWRTYTDKLIF. The DNA of the CDR3 is TGTGCTCTTGGGGAACTAGTCCTACATTACTGGAGGACGTACACCGATAAACTCATCTTT.

Ten or more counts support this clone. For this DNA, TCRdb reports the protein of a much larger clone, which diverges at residue 8, most likely from a read error; the protein presented here is translated directly from the DNA. The rearrangement links TRDV1 to TRDJ1, with D unresolved. The J gene comes from matching the DNA to germline here; TCRdb lacks it. V was trimmed by 4 bases and J by 0 bases, leaving 18 bases between them. The CDR3 is 17 residues long. Germline lookup yields CDR1 TSWWSYY and CDR2 QGS. This CDR3 is CALGAKWLPPYTDKLIF. In DNA, the CDR3 is TGTGCTCTTGGGGCGAAGTGGCTCCCCCCGTACACCGATAAACTCATCTTT.

This clone was picked up a small number of times. This DNA translates differently at residue 3 from the TCRdb protein, which is that of a much larger clone; a read error is likely, and the protein shown is the DNA's own translation. The genes are TRDV2 and TRDJ2, with D possibly being TRDD3 (5 bases). As TCRdb names no J gene, one was assigned here on the basis of a DNA match to germline. This CDR3 region has 15 residues. CDR1 and CDR2 from the germline V gene are GEAIGNYY and EKD. The CDR3 here is CARDTVGSMTAQLFF. The DNA of the CDR3 is TGTGCCCGTGACACCGTGGGATCTATGACAGCACAACTCTTCTTT.

This clone has just a few counts. This DNA translates differently at residue 6 from the TCRdb protein, which is that of a much larger clone; a read error is likely, and the protein shown is the DNA's own translation. The chain couples TRDV2 to TRDJ1, with a weak D call TRDD3 (6 bases). The V gene lost 3 bases and the J gene lost 4 bases, with 17 bases spanning the gap. CDR3 length equals 15 residues. Germline V lookup: CDR1 GEAIGNYY, CDR2 EKD. CDR3: CACDPRGSGRDKLIF. The CDR3 DNA sequence: TGTGCCTGTGACCCCCGGGGGAGCGGACGCGATAAACTCATCTTT.

This clone was observed a handful of times. A far larger clone is off by one base, so a read error is likely. This sample includes further DNA sequences coding for the same CDR3. V is TRDV2 and J is TRDJ1; D is perhaps TRDD3 (5 bases). The J gene, left out of TCRdb, was set here by checking the DNA against germline. This CDR3 spans 17 amino acids. Germline CDR1 reads GEAIGNYY; CDR2 reads EKD. The germline V and J ends were trimmed by 2 bases and 1 base, with 19 bases remaining between them. CDR3 residues: CACDMVGDTRFTDKLIF. The CDR3 DNA reads as TGTGCCTGTGACATGGTAGGGGACACGCGATTCACCGATAAACTCATCTTT.

This clone was picked up many times. The chain couples TRDV1 to TRDJ1; D unresolved. TCRdb leaves out the J gene; it was filled in here by matching the DNA to germline. CDR1 TSWWSYY and CDR2 QGS come from the germline V gene. The CDR3 has 18 amino acids. V gave up 8 bases and J gave up 5 bases, with 30 bases separating them. This CDR3 reads CALFCNLPSARPQDKLIF. CDR3 DNA: TGTGCTCTTTTTTGTAACCTCCCCTCCGCCAGGCCCCAAGATAAACTCATCTTT.

This clone was seen ten or more times. This likely stems from a read error, as it lies one base from a far larger clone. Distinct nucleotide sequences in the sample also encode this CDR3. The chain is built from TRDV2 and TRDJ1; 8 bases align to TRDD3. No J segment appears in TCRdb, so it was assigned here by matching the sequence to germline. Trimming removed 7 bases from V and 1 base from J; junction bases left unmatched: 10. Germline CDR1 reads GEAIGNYY; CDR2 reads EKD. CDR3 length: 15 amino acids. The CDR3 is CACDLLGVLTDKLIF. In nucleotides, the CDR3 is TGTGCCTGCGACCTACTGGGGGTTCTCACCGATAAACTCATCTTT.